This T cell receptor beta chain was captured in a study of cytomegalovirus exposure and HLA in healthy donors (dated by TCRdb to about 2017). Study-level background: In an earlier analysis of fewer than 750 of the donors, 276 Gb of sequence data and roughly 100 million unique TCR beta sequences from 180 million or so T cells were reported. To decide whether each TCR beta V gene segment behaved as functional or pseudogenic, an earlier analysis of 587 of the donors relied on high-throughput TCR beta sequencing. In a later analysis, previously published TCR beta repertoires from roughly 710 donors were re-analyzed and high-resolution HLA genotyping was added so that TCR occurrence patterns could be studied. Along with the roughly 670-subject first cohort, a separate validation cohort of more than 90 different subjects was used. Every discovery cohort repertoire had been produced on one sequencing platform. To predict cytomegalovirus infection status, the study brought together high-throughput TCR immunosequencing, statistical association of individual TCRs with disease status, and machine learning. An early release that covered about 600 HLA-typed donors contained approximately 300 gigabases of sequencing data and tens of millions of unique TCR sequences. The aim of the study was to test whether cataloging public T cell receptors could identify signatures of past pathogen exposure. Using immunosequencing, the study profiled T cell repertoires from about 650 subjects and related those repertoires to cytomegalovirus serostatus. Four to six DR-DQ haplotypes were handled as single units for association and clustering, since linkage in the cohort was strong. Donor age, sex, ethnicity and CMV serostatus were compiled together with the repertoire data. Among about 400 genotyped donors of the cohort, an average of roughly 230,000 unique TCR beta nucleotide sequences was sequenced per donor, of which roughly 18% were non-productive. Rather than drawing on any new phenotypic data, the later analysis identified candidate immune exposures from TCR beta sequences and the way those sequences occurred across donors. Both class I and class II loci were covered by HLA typing, at four-digit resolution. The genetic ancestry cluster associated with self-reported Caucasian donors included 65% to 90% of the approximately 430 genotyped donors. The number of donors typed differed by locus, with about 629-630 for A, B, C, DRB1 and DQB1, roughly 550 for DQA1, approximately 570 for DPA1, and 400 to 490 for DPB1. In a later genetic analysis, genome-wide SNP genotypes for about 55% of the 666 donors were used, and that subset was treated as a discovery cohort.

The full study reports these points: According to a later genetic analysis, donors in an Asian-associated ancestry cluster had fewer N-insertions in productive TCRs than the approximately 630-donor mean. In the study, some 160 TCR beta chains were listed as associated with cytomegalovirus. A later analysis associated about 17,000 TCR beta sequences with specific HLA alleles at a false discovery rate of 0.05. In vitro tests confirmed that a few of the cytomegalovirus-associated TCR beta chains recognize cytomegalovirus antigens. According to the authors, the approach could potentially be generalized to other disease states and immunological phenotypes. A cluster of highly shared sequence variants was judged likely to represent a technical artifact of the sequencing pipeline. When HLA alleles, especially DR and DQ, strongly co-occurred, attributing TCR associations to individual alleles was difficult. In a later analysis, the rate of TCR association differed among HLA loci, with DRB1 alleles having the most associated TCRs and HLA-C alleles having the fewest. A later analysis reported that several top co-occurrence clusters appeared linked to parvovirus B19, influenza, CMV and Epstein-Barr virus. Because HLA typing was missing for some donors at each locus, association tests included only the typed subset. A later analysis found that HLA-associated TCR beta chains were more clonally expanded and had lower generation probabilities than equally common non-associated chains. Broadly in line with IMGT annotations, most TCR beta V segments showed up in productive rearrangements about 87% or about 30% of the time in an earlier analysis of 587 of the donors. The cohort was sequenced for TCR beta chains only, and without alpha or paired-chain data the features that could be detected were limited. An association between a missense DCLRE1C variant and V-gene and J-gene trimming of TCR beta chains was found in a later genetic analysis and replicated in an independent cohort. Linkage disequilibrium might explain the correlated functional status among segregating V segments, but an unknown experimental factor could not be excluded. Most CMV-associated TCR beta chains appeared to be HLA-restricted in a later analysis, and the HLA associations seemed to be driven largely by CMV exposure. Sequencing depth was assumed to be roughly uniform across donors in the presence/absence analyses, though that assumption may not hold. A further reported finding was that TCR beta sequences accurately predicted the HLA-A and HLA-B alleles for most subjects in the first cohort. The earlier analysis of approximately 540 of the donors excluded about 16 rarely observed V segments, including chromosome 9 orphons, because counts were too low. Most TCR sequences were observed very rarely across donors, whereas some public TCRs were present in many individuals. Some IMGT-functional V segments, including TRBV6-2 and TRBV6-3, could not be distinguished by the 87-base-pair reads and were therefore excluded. The classifier was reported to diagnose cytomegalovirus status with high specificity and sensitivity in both the original and validation cohorts. CMV serostatus was the only immune exposure information available for the cohort.

The cohort was made up of 650 to 700 healthy bone marrow donors. At the time of sampling, all cohort members were nominally healthy, though unrecorded immune exposures were likely present. The donor was CMV seronegative and belonged to the group of more than 300 seronegative cohort members. A peripheral blood sample was collected from each donor, and TCR beta sequencing was performed on peripheral blood mononuclear cells. Genomic DNA was extracted from the blood cell samples with the Qiagen DNeasy Blood Extraction Kit. Library method: the immunoSEQ multiplex PCR assay. The multiplex PCR relied on a mix of 60 forward primers for TCR Vbeta segments and 13 reverse primers for TCR Jbeta segments. The CDR3 region of rearranged TCR beta genes was amplified from genomic DNA by a multiplex PCR assay. On the Illumina HiSeq System, the amplified TCR beta libraries were sequenced as 87-base-pair reads. As for the authors' bioinformatics: In a later analysis, 80 million or so unique TCR beta chains were counted across the approximately 620 repertoires, and approximately 9.9 million of these chains were shared by at least two donors. Raw reads were error-corrected and collapsed into unique sequences by a nearest-neighbor algorithm in which closely related sequences were merged to remove PCR and sequencing errors. CDR3 sequences were aligned to IMGT reference sequences to assign V, D and J gene segments. For a sequence to be retained, a match of at least six nucleotides to both a V gene segment and a J gene segment was required. A rearrangement counted as productive if the CDR3 had no stop codons and remained in frame with V and J, and every other rearrangement counted as non-productive. Following IMGT convention, CDR3 was defined as the stretch from the second conserved V-encoded cysteine to the conserved J-encoded phenylalanine. In an earlier analysis of 500 to 650 of the donors, sequences lacking an unambiguous match to a single V gene segment were excluded. In an earlier analysis of 587 of the donors, V segments were called functional above 56.7% productive rearrangements and were called segregating when the between-donor standard deviation exceeded 5%. To diagnose cytomegalovirus status from the catalog of TCR beta chain sequences, a statistical classification framework was built. A later analysis assigned V and J genes by comparing TCR nucleotide sequences with IMGT/GENE-DB human TR gene sequences. Using the TCRdist pipeline, a later analysis assigned CDR3 sequences along with most-parsimonious VDJ recombination scenarios. A later analysis defined each TCR beta chain by its CDR3 amino acid sequence plus V-gene family, and excluded reads lacking a unique V-gene family. In a later analysis, 550 to 650 highly shared, low-generation-probability nucleotide sequences were removed to address suspected cross-contamination and a sequencing artifact. In a later analysis, a clonal expansion index was calculated for each public chain from normalized within-repertoire ranks of inferred template counts. In a later analysis, generation probabilities were computed using a VDJ recombination model fitted to out-of-frame rearrangements, and the results were checked against IGoR. In a later analysis, TCR-TCR, TCR-HLA and TCR-CMV co-occurrence was scored with hypergeometric tests, and a repertoire-size bias correction was applied to TCR pairs. False discovery rates were estimated in a later analysis by permuting HLA or CMV assignments 20 times. In a later analysis, co-occurring TCRs were grouped using DBSCAN, and TCRdist sequence similarity was added for clustering within HLA-allele-positive subsets. For co-occurrence clustering, repertoires with fewer than 30,000 or more than 120,000 public chains were excluded, along with about five repertoires with anomalous nucleotide sharing. The table was pulled from immuneACCESS by TCRdb, which kept in-frame rearrangements only. Such tables lose some clones; where checked, under half of the loss comes from unresolved V genes, and the rest has no known cause. Clonal size and the V and J genes are those of that table, whereas D and trimming came from the DNA. The sample has about 180,000 clones on record, around 80% of them singletons. The ten top clones hold about 1.9% of the sample.

CDR1 SGHRS and CDR2 YFSETQ are derived from the germline V gene. The CDR3 holds 14 amino acids from the cysteine to the phenylalanine. This entry keeps only the CDR3 DNA: 42 bases, framed from base 1. V and J are truncated by 1 base and 5 bases respectively, leaving an intervening sequence of 12 bases. With respect to this clone: Its antigen remains undetermined. Within one base of it there is no much larger clone, and no base qualities were kept.

Sequenced sample: PBMCs. The chain joins TRBV5-1 to TRBJ2-5; confidence is insufficient to name the D gene. This sequence originates from a woman in her 30s in good health and CMV-seronegative. The sequence in DNA is TGCGCCAGCAGCTTGCGGTCTGTTGCGGAGACCCAGTACTTC. This encodes CASSLRSVAETQYF.